This is a list of T cell receptor beta chains from one sample in a study of cytomegalovirus exposure and HLA in healthy donors. Only in-frame clones appear in the TCRdb table, and some are missing; sequencing was by immunoSEQ multiplex PCR. The sample lists around 88,000 clones, 78% seen once, with over 4% in the top ten. Material for sequencing was PBMCs. The receptors here all came from a woman in her forties in good health and CMV-seropositive. Both conserved end residues are part of each CDR3. The D gene is left open where the match is weak. Rows may omit the clone size; those that give it use once, few, many or a size class.

clone size: .
D gene: TRBD1
J gene: TRBJ2-7
V gene: TRBV6-6
CDR3 DNA: TGTGCCAGCAGTTCCCGGACAGGCGCCTACGAGCAGTACTTC
CDR3 protein: CASSSRTGAYEQYF

clone size: .
D gene: .
J gene: TRBJ1-3
V gene: TRBV4-1
CDR3 DNA: TGCGCCAGCAGCCGGGAACCCGGGGTCCTCTCTGGAAACACCATATATTTT
CDR3 protein: CASSREPGVLSGNTIYF

clone size: .
D gene: .
J gene: TRBJ2-7
V gene: TRBV30
CDR3 DNA: TGTGCCTGGAGTGTCGGCGGTAGCTCCTACGAGCAGTACTTC
CDR3 protein: CAWSVGGSSYEQYF

clone size: .
D gene: .
J gene: TRBJ1-2
V gene: TRBV10-3
CDR3 DNA: TGTGCCATCAGTGAACGGGAAATCTATGGCTACACCTTC
CDR3 protein: CAISEREIYGYTF

clone size: once
D gene: .
J gene: TRBJ2-2
V gene: TRBV27
CDR3 DNA: TGTGCCAGCGCGGTGAGTGACAGATACACCGGGGAGCTGTTTTTT
CDR3 protein: CASAVSDRYTGELFF

clone size: .
D gene: .
J gene: TRBJ2-1
V gene: TRBV6-4
CDR3 DNA: TGTGCCAGCAGTGACCGCCTTCGGAGCTCCTACAATGAGCAGTTCTTC
CDR3 protein: CASSDRLRSSYNEQFF

clone size: .
D gene: .
J gene: TRBJ1-3
V gene: TRBV5-1
CDR3 DNA: TGCGCCAGCAGCTTTGGAGGGGAAAGAAACACCATATATTTT
CDR3 protein: CASSFGGERNTIYF

clone size: few
D gene: .
J gene: TRBJ1-5
V gene: TRBV19
CDR3 DNA: TGTGCCAGTAGTATAGACGGGTCCTATCAGCCCCAGCATTTT
CDR3 protein: CASSIDGSYQPQHF

clone size: .
D gene: TRBD2
J gene: TRBJ2-1
V gene: TRBV5-1
CDR3 DNA: TGCGCCAGCAGCTACCTAGCGGGAGGGCCGGTCAATGAGCAGTTCTTC
CDR3 protein: CASSYLAGGPVNEQFF

clone size: .
D gene: .
J gene: TRBJ1-2
V gene: TRBV5-6
CDR3 DNA: TGTGCCAGCAGCCCGGGGGGGGGCTATGGCTACACCTTC
CDR3 protein: CASSPGGGYGYTF